These 12 T cell receptor beta chains originate from one sample sequenced in a study of graft-versus-host responses after intestinal transplantation. Generated by immunoSEQ multiplex PCR, the TCRdb table keeps only in-frame clones and is missing some. The repertoire has approximately 37,000 clones, approximately 93% of them found once; the top ten carry about 3.6%. Sequences were derived from PBMCs, sampled around 720 days after intestinal transplantation. The source is a human patient who received an intestinal transplant, so some T cells may come from the graft donor.

V and J are TRBV10-1 and TRBJ2-1; tentative D call: TRBD2 (5 bases). Germline V gene sequence: CDR1 WNHNN, CDR2 SYGVQD (reference sequence). The V and J ends lost 3 bases and 7 bases respectively, with 10 bases between them. The CDR3 loop spans 13 amino acids. The CDR3 DNA is TGCGCCAGCAGTGAAGGGAGTAGGAATGAGCAGTTCTTC. Protein sequence: CASSEGSRNEQFF.

The chain carries TRBV10-3 and TRBJ2-7, with a possible D match to TRBD2 (5 bases). CDR3 size: 14 residues. CDR1 is ENHRY, CDR2 SYGVKD, per germline. Trimming pared 6 bases from V and 2 bases from J, leaving 14 bases between. CDR3 nucleotides: TGTGCCATCAGCCAATCCGGGAAAACCTACGAGCAGTACTTC. Translating gives CAISQSGKTYEQYF.

The V and J genes are TRBV7-2 and TRBJ1-2; the D gene is possibly TRBD1 (5 bases). The CDR3 consists of 15 residues. V was cut by 1 base and J by 1 base, with 10 bases left in between. Germline CDR1 and CDR2: SGHTA and FQGNSA. As DNA, the CDR3 is TGTGCCAGCAGCTTAGGCGCAGGGTTTAACTATGGCTACACCTTC. This encodes CASSLGAGFNYGYTF.

The chain is built from TRBV28 and TRBJ2-3; TRBD2 agrees at 9 bases. The CDR3 length is 13 residues. CDR1 and CDR2 from the germline V gene are MDHEN and SYDVKM. V lost 9 bases and J lost 4; bases outside the gene matches: 5. CDR3 nucleotides: TGTGCCAGTTTAGCGGGAGTTTCAGATACGCAGTATTTT. It encodes CASLAGVSDTQYF.

The rearrangement joins TRBV11-2 to TRBJ2-7; TRBD1 aligns across 10 bases. The J segment lost 1 base and the V segment lost 3 bases, leaving 0 bases of the junction unmatched. CDR1 SGHAT and CDR2 FQNNGV come from the germline V gene. This CDR3 contains 14 residues. The CDR3 reads CASSLDRGSYEQYF. DNA of the CDR3: TGTGCCAGCAGCTTGGACAGGGGGTCCTACGAGCAGTACTTC.

This sequence joins TRBV11-2 and TRBJ2-3, with a weak D call TRBD1 (6 bases). Germline V gene data show CDR1 as SGHAT and CDR2 as FQNNGV. This CDR3 has 14 amino acids. V shed 1 base and J shed 1 base, with 6 bases lying between them. The CDR3 spells CASSLGQGTDTQYF. The CDR3 DNA reads as TGTGCCAGCAGCTTAGGACAGGGCACAGATACGCAGTATTTT.

This chain joins TRBV5-5 and TRBJ2-7; tentative D call: TRBD2 (5 bases). The CDR3 is 14 amino acids. V lost 4 bases and J lost 2, with 13 bases in between. CDR1 and CDR2 (germline): SGHKS, YYEKEE (reference sequence). CDR3 sequence (DNA): TGTGCCAGCAGCGGCGGGCTTTCCGCCTACGAGCAGTACTTC. It translates to CASSGGLSAYEQYF.

The chain carries TRBV5-1 and TRBJ1-2, with D unresolved. The CDR3 runs to 14 residues. V lost 0 bases, J lost 7 bases, and 13 bases lay in between. From germline, CDR1 is SGHRS and CDR2 YFSETQ. The CDR3: CASSLAVRSSGYTF. DNA of the CDR3: TGCGCCAGCAGCTTGGCGGTTCGGTCGTCTGGCTACACCTTC.

This clone was recorded only once. This chain joins TRBV5-1 and TRBJ2-5; TRBD1 matches 7 bases. V trimming: 0 bases; J trimming: 4 bases; junction bases outside the gene matches: 0. The CDR3 extends over 13 amino acids. CDR1 and CDR2 (germline): SGHRS, YFSETQ. This chain's CDR3 is CASSLAGGETQYF. CDR3 coding DNA: TGCGCCAGCAGCTTGGCAGGGGGAGAGACCCAGTACTTC.

This chain connects TRBV19 to TRBJ2-3; TRBD2 is a possible D gene (6 bases). The CDR3 length is 15 residues. V lost 3 bases to trimming and J lost 6 bases, with 16 bases between them. CDR1 and CDR2 (germline): LNHDA, SQIVND (reference sequence). CDR3 sequence: CASSMQEGFGDTQYF. The CDR3 nucleotides read TGTGCCAGTAGTATGCAGGAGGGGTTCGGGGATACGCAGTATTTT.

The chain joins TRBV2 to TRBJ1-2; D gene ambiguous. The germline V gene has CDR1 SNHLY and CDR2 FYNNEI. Trimming stripped 3 bases from V and 4 bases from J, with 9 bases between. The CDR3 contains 13 residues. The CDR3 region has the DNA TGTGCCAGCAGTGATGGTCCCTTCTATGGCTACACCTTC. Its translation: CASSDGPFYGYTF.

The V call is TRBV5-4, the J call TRBJ2-7; no reliable D call. There are 14 residues in the CDR3. The V gene's germline CDR1 is SGHNT and CDR2 YYREEE (reference sequence). Trimming shortened V by 4 bases and J by 2 bases, and 13 bases separated the two germline ends. DNA for the CDR3: TGTGCCAGCAGCCCGACAAACCGGGCCTACGAGCAGTACTTC. The encoded protein is CASSPTNRAYEQYF.